The 29 T cell receptor beta chains presented below share a single source sample, sequenced in a study of CD8 T cells in ankylosing spondylitis. TCRdb analysed the 5' RACE reads with MiXCR anew, one entry per CDR3 protein. This table has about 300,000 distinct CDR3 sequences, roughly 12% appearing once. Sequencing used blood, either unsorted or a sorted T cell fraction (not recorded which). These receptors were taken from a female donor with ankylosing spondylitis or in good health (not recorded which).

This clonotype came up many times. The V call is TRBV12-3 or TRBV12-4, the J call TRBJ1-1, with a weak D call TRBD1 (5 bases). Trimming cost V 6 bases and J 6 bases, with 17 bases left between them. This CDR3 has 14 residues. CDR3 bases: TGTGCCAGCAGACCTACCAGGGAGTTGGCTGAAGCTTTCTTT. It yields the protein CASRPTRELAEAFF.

The chain uses TRBV30 and TRBJ2-5, with D tentatively TRBD1 (6 bases). Germline CDR1 GTSNPN, CDR2 SVGIG (reference sequence). The CDR3 is made up of 13 amino acids. V was shortened by 7 bases and J by 0 bases, with 12 bases between the two germline ends. CDR3 amino acids: CAFHDRYQETQYF. As DNA, the CDR3 is TGTGCCTTCCACGACAGGTACCAAGAGACCCAGTACTTC.

This clonotype occurred a few times. The chain carries TRBV3-1 and TRBJ1-5; D gene uncertain. Trimming cost V 4 bases and J 5 bases, with 12 bases left between them. There are 14 residues in the CDR3. Germline V lookup: CDR1 LGHDT, CDR2 YNNKEL (reference sequence). CDR3 protein: CASSLLPQDQPQHF. The CDR3 nucleotides are TGTGCCAGCAGCCTTCTCCCCCAGGATCAGCCCCAGCATTTT.

In nucleotides, the CDR3 is TGTGCCAGCAGACCCAGGACAGGGAGCGTCAAAAACATTCAGTACTTC. Translating it yields CASRPRTGSVKNIQYF. V gene TRBV28 combines with J gene TRBJ2-4, with 8 bases aligning to TRBD1. The CDR3 totals 16 residues. Per germline, CDR1 MDHEN and CDR2 SYDVKM. J was trimmed by 3 bases and V by 6 bases; bases with no gene match: 10.

Worth noting for this clonotype: A much larger clone lies a single base off, so this may be a read error. The chain uses TRBV18 and TRBJ1-2; 8 positions agree with TRBD1. CDR1 and CDR2 (germline): KGHSH, LQKENI. The CDR3 consists of 14 residues. CDR3 coding DNA: TGTGCCAGCTCACTTACGGGACAGGACTATGGCGACACCTTC. It encodes CASSLTGQDYGDTF.

Many counts were recorded for this clonotype. The gene calls are TRBV5-1 and TRBJ2-2; unclear D gene. This CDR3 has 14 residues. Germline assignment: CDR1 SGHRS and CDR2 YFSETQ. The ends were cut back, 4 bases at V and 5 bases at J, with 12 bases in the middle. CDR3 region: CASSILLGTGELFF. The CDR3 nucleotides read TGCGCCAGCAGCATCCTACTGGGAACCGGGGAGCTGTTTTTT.

Comment on this clonotype: A read error is possible here, since a much larger clone lies one base away. The genes are TRBV28 and TRBJ2-7, with a weak D call TRBD1 (5 bases). CDR1 and CDR2 (germline): MDHEN, SYDVKM. CDR3 length equals 13 residues. The ends were cut back, 8 bases at V and 5 bases at J, with 16 bases in the middle. The DNA for the CDR3 is TGTGCCAGCCAGGAAGGGGCAGTGAACGAGCAGTACTTC. It specifies CASQEGAVNEQYF.

Ten or more counts support this clonotype. V is TRBV7-9 and J is TRBJ2-1, with D possibly TRBD1 on 6 matching bases. Germline assignment: CDR1 SEHNR and CDR2 FQNEAQ (reference sequence). This CDR3 is built from 13 residues. Trimming cost V 1 base and J 9 bases, with 10 bases left between them. CDR3 sequence: CASSLEIGGEQFF. The CDR3, as DNA: TGTGCCAGCAGCTTAGAGATAGGGGGTGAGCAGTTCTTC.

This clonotype has at least ten counts. This chain joins TRBV20-1 and TRBJ2-1; 9 bases are shared with TRBD2. Looked up from germline, CDR1 is DFQATT and CDR2 is SNEGSKA (reference sequence). The trim removed 2 bases at V and 3 bases at J, leaving 8 bases unmatched. The CDR3 totals 16 residues. The chain's CDR3 is CSARSLAGANYNEQFF. The CDR3 DNA sequence: TGCAGTGCTAGATCATTAGCGGGAGCGAACTACAATGAGCAGTTCTTC.

At least ten counts were recorded for this clonotype. The chain joins TRBV20-1 to TRBJ2-5; no clear D gene. There are 14 residues in the CDR3. V dropped 0 bases and J dropped 3 bases, with 11 bases sitting between them. Germline V gene lookup returns CDR1 DFQATT and CDR2 SNEGSKA (reference sequence). The CDR3 spells CSARDRLSKETQYF. CDR3 bases: TGCAGTGCTAGAGATCGGCTTTCAAAAGAGACCCAGTACTTC.

Comment on this clonotype: Given a much more abundant clone one base away, this may be a read error. J is TRBJ2-5 and V is TRBV20-1; D call uncertain. From germline, CDR1 is DFQATT and CDR2 SNEGSKA (reference sequence). The CDR3 totals 11 residues. DNA of the CDR3: TGCAGTGCTAGAGATGCGGAGACCAAGTACTTC. Translation gives CSARDAETKYF.

This clonotype was seen more than once but under ten times. The chain's CDR3 is CSARDRGTGGGELFF. For the CDR3, the DNA is TGCAGTGCTAGAGACCGCGGGACAGGGGGCGGGGAGCTGTTTTTT. This rearrangement joins TRBV20-1 to TRBJ2-2, with 11 nucleotides matching TRBD1. Germline CDR1 reads DFQATT; CDR2 reads SNEGSKA (reference sequence). This CDR3 spans 15 amino acids. The junction had 4 bases not matched to a gene; V was cut back by 0 bases and J by 7 bases.

In regard to this clonotype: One end of the junction varies from germline; a read error may be responsible. V and J are TRBV20-1 and TRBJ2-5; TRBD2 matches 10 bases. Germline CDR1 reads DFQATT; CDR2 reads SNEGSKA (reference sequence). The CDR3 extends over 17 amino acids. This CDR3 is CCARDPWTSGPQETQYF. As DNA, the CDR3 is TGCTGTGCTAGAGATCCGTGGACTAGCGGACCCCAAGAGACCCAGTACTTC.

Regarding this clonotype: Given a much more abundant clone one base away, this may be a read error. The rearrangement uses TRBV20-1 and TRBJ1-2; no firm D call. This CDR3 is built from 15 residues. V lost 0 bases and J 8 bases, leaving 19 bases between the germline ends. Germline assignment: CDR1 DFQATT and CDR2 SNEGSKA (reference sequence). Here the CDR3 reads CSARDLIQWARGYTF. In DNA, the CDR3 is TGCAGTGCTAGAGATCTCATACAGTGGGCGAGGGGCTACACCTTC.

There are many counts of this clonotype. The genes are TRBV25-1 and TRBJ2-1; 9 nucleotides line up with TRBD2. With V trimmed by 2 bases and J by 3 bases, 5 bases remained unmatched. The CDR3 runs to 16 residues. From germline, CDR1 is MGHDK and CDR2 SYGVNS. DNA of the CDR3: TGTGCCAGCAGTGAAGGTAGCGGGAGATTCTACAATGAGCAGTTCTTC. As protein: CASSEGSGRFYNEQFF.

The chain combines TRBV7-8 with TRBJ2-1; unclear D gene. The ends were cut back, 5 bases at V and 0 bases at J, with 17 bases in the middle. CDR1 is SGHVS, CDR2 FQNEAQ, per germline. The CDR3 runs to 17 residues. The CDR3 DNA follows: TGTGCCAGCAGCCCCCCTCTACGGGCCCTCTCCTACAATGAGCAGTTCTTC. It yields the protein CASSPPLRALSYNEQFF.

This clonotype was picked up many times. The V call is TRBV7-8, the J call TRBJ2-2, with 9 bases lining up with TRBD2. CDR1 and CDR2 from the germline V gene are SGHVS and FQNEAQ. CDR3 size: 16 residues. V gave up 7 bases and J gave up 3 bases; unmatched junction bases: 9. This chain's CDR3 is CASTRTSGFYTGELFF. In nucleotides, the CDR3 is TGTGCCAGCACCAGAACTAGCGGGTTCTACACCGGGGAGCTGTTTTTT.

This clonotype was counted many times. This chain links TRBV7-6 with TRBJ2-2; D not certain. The CDR3 sequence is 14 residues long. Between the trimmed V and J ends, which lost 0 bases and 8 bases, there was a span of 10 bases. Germline values: CDR1 SGHVS, CDR2 FNYEAQ. The CDR3 DNA reads TGTGCCAGCAGCTTAGCCCTATTGGGAGGGGAGCTGTTTTTT. Translated: CASSLALLGGELFF.

This clonotype was counted ten times or more. The V gene is TRBV20-1, the J gene TRBJ1-1, with TRBD1 as a possible D gene (6 bases). Per the germline V gene, CDR1 is DFQATT and CDR2 is SNEGSKA (reference sequence). The V gene lost 6 bases and the J gene lost 0 bases, with 11 bases spanning the gap. The length of the CDR3 is 13 residues. CDR3 residues: CSAWTVMNTEAFF. The CDR3 nucleotides are TGCAGTGCGTGGACAGTAATGAACACTGAAGCTTTCTTT.

The rearrangement uses TRBV12-3 or TRBV12-4 and TRBJ2-7; maybe TRBD1 (5 bases). V lost 1 base, J lost 5 bases, and 9 bases lay in between. This CDR3 comprises 13 residues. This CDR3 reads CASSLVRVHEQYF. CDR3 in DNA: TGTGCCAGCAGTTTAGTCAGGGTCCACGAGCAGTACTTC.

As to this clonotype: With a much larger clone just one base away, this may be a read error. The V call is TRBV4-2, the J call TRBJ2-1, with 7 bases fitting TRBD2. The length of the CDR3 is 16 residues. Germline-derived CDR1 and CDR2 are LGHNA and YNFKEQ. The V gene end was trimmed by 4 bases and the J gene end by 1 base; junction bases not matched to a gene: 7. The DNA of the CDR3 is TGTGCCAGCAGCCCCGGACTAGTGGGTTCCTACAATGAGCAGTTCTTC. This translates into CASSPGLVGSYNEQFF.

This rearrangement joins TRBV12-3 or TRBV12-4 to TRBJ1-2; possible D gene TRBD1, 6 bases. The CDR3 consists of 16 residues. Trimming took off 9 bases at V and 2 bases at J, with 22 bases between the two ends. The CDR3 bases are TGTGCCAGGGCACGGACAGTAAAAACCAAAAACTATGGCTACACCTTC. It encodes CARARTVKTKNYGYTF.

This clonotype was picked up many times. The CDR3 loop reads CASSFGQGAPSTEAFF. DNA of the CDR3: TGCGCCAGCAGCTTCGGACAGGGGGCCCCGAGCACTGAAGCTTTCTTT. This chain connects TRBV5-1 to TRBJ1-1, with 11 bases lining up with TRBD1. The CDR3 extends over 16 amino acids. The germline CDR1 and CDR2 sequences are SGHRS and YFSETQ. V trimming: 2 bases; J trimming: 4 bases; junction bases outside the gene matches: 7.

This clonotype was counted many times. This chain joins TRBV20-1 and TRBJ2-1; no clear D gene. The germline V and J ends were trimmed by 3 bases and 3 bases, with 12 bases remaining between them. Germline lookup yields CDR1 DFQATT and CDR2 SNEGSKA (reference sequence). The CDR3 consists of 14 residues. CDR3 sequence reads: CSARIGPFYNEQFF. For the CDR3, the DNA is TGCAGTGCTAGGATAGGGCCTTTCTACAATGAGCAGTTCTTC.

This clonotype was observed many times. For the CDR3, the DNA is TGCGCCAGCAGCGAAACGGGACATCAGAATGAAAAACTGTTTTTT. Translating it yields CASSETGHQNEKLFF. V is TRBV5-1 and J is TRBJ1-4; D may be TRBD1 (6 bases). The CDR3 totals 15 residues. CDR1 and CDR2 (germline): SGHRS, YFSETQ. V shed 4 bases and J shed 5 bases, with 15 bases lying between them.

This clonotype has a count of ten or more. The CDR3 reads CSATPRGSNQPQHF. The CDR3 bases are TGCAGTGCTACCCCTCGGGGTAGCAATCAGCCCCAGCATTTT. The chain recombines TRBV20-1 with TRBJ1-5, with D unclear. Germline CDR1 reads DFQATT; CDR2 reads SNEGSKA (reference sequence). This CDR3 has 14 amino acids. V gave up 4 bases and J gave up 0 bases, with 10 bases separating them.

Many counts were recorded for this clonotype. This chain uses TRBV5-1 with TRBJ1-3; D remains ambiguous. Germline values: CDR1 SGHRS, CDR2 YFSETQ. The CDR3 runs 15 residues. The V end was cut by 0 bases, the J end by 0 bases, with 7 bases between. CDR3 bases: TGCGCCAGCAGCTTGGCCGGCAGCTCTGGAAACACCATATATTTT. Amino acid sequence: CASSLAGSSGNTIYF.

V and J are TRBV6-1 and TRBJ1-2, with a weak D call TRBD1 (5 bases). The CDR3 is made up of 14 amino acids. The germline gives CDR1 MNHNS, CDR2 SASEGT. Trimming pared 7 bases from V and 3 bases from J, leaving 15 bases between. DNA for the CDR3: TGTGCCAGCACGGCCCAGGGCCCAGACTATGGCTACACCTTC. It specifies CASTAQGPDYGYTF.

With respect to this clonotype: A single base separates this from a much larger clone, so it may be a read error. The V gene is TRBV15, the J gene TRBJ2-2, with TRBD1 matching 9 bases. CDR3 length: 15 amino acids. CDR1 is LNHNV, CDR2 YYDKDF, per germline (reference sequence). In DNA, the CDR3 is TGTGCCACCAGCAGAATTGGACAGGGGACCGGGGAGCTGCTTTTT. Amino acid sequence: CATSRIGQGTGELLF.